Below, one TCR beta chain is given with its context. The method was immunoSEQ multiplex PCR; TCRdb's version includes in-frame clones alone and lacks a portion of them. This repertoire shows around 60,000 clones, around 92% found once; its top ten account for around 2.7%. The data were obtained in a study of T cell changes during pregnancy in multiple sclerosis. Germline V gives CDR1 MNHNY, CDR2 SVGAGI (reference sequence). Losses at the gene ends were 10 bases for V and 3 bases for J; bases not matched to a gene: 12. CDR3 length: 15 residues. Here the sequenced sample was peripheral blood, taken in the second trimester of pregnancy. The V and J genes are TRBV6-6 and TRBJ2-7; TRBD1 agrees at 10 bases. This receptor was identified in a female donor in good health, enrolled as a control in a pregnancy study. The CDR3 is CATAPGTGAGYEQYF. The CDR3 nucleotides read TGTGCCACCGCTCCCGGGACAGGGGCTGGCTACGAGCAGTACTTC.